The T cell receptor beta chain described here comes from a study of OX40 agonist ivuxolimab in advanced cancers. Study at large: Patients received ivuxolimab, an agonistic anti-OX40 (CD134) antibody. Cancers in dose escalation were hepatocellular, melanoma, renal cell and head and neck. Overall study results and limits: The study found among the lowest clonal expansion in partial responders at 0.1-3.0 mg/kg.

With regard to this clone: What it binds is unknown.

The protocol was immunoSEQ multiplex PCR, while the TCRdb copy is restricted to in-frame clones and leaves out a portion. This sample has about 100,000 clones, with around 94% found just once. The TCR was taken from an adult with an advanced solid tumor such as melanoma, head and neck, liver or kidney cancer. Sample: CD4+ or CD8+ T cells sorted from blood, taken in a trial of the OX40 agonist ivuxolimab.

This CDR3 is CAISGLGNQPQHF. The CDR3 bases are TGTGCCATCAGTGGCCTCGGGAATCAGCCCCAGCATTTT. The chain is built from TRBV10-3 and TRBJ1-5; no clear D gene. Germline V gene lookup returns CDR1 ENHRY and CDR2 SYGVKD. The CDR3 is 13 residues long. The V end lost 4 bases, the J end lost 4 bases, and 8 bases lay between the germline ends.